These 4 T cell receptor beta chains were all obtained from the same sample, sequenced in a study of T cell responses to AZD1222 COVID-19 vaccine. Some clones are missing from TCRdb's copy, which holds only in-frame ones; the method was immunoSEQ multiplex PCR. This table has over 110,000 clones, about 90% appearing once. The material sequenced was peripheral blood, taken on day 0 of AZD1222 vaccination. The receptors originated from an adult in good health.

This sequence joins TRBV11-3 and TRBJ1-2; TRBD1 might be the D (6 bases). Germline CDR1 SGHNT, CDR2 YENEEA. V was pared by 1 base and J by 0 bases, with 15 bases between. The CDR3 consists of 17 residues. CDR3 loop: CASSLGEDGGPNYGYTF. CDR3 DNA: TGTGCCAGCAGCTTAGGTGAGGACGGGGGCCCTAACTATGGCTACACCTTC. Full variable domain (missing parts from reference TRBV11-3 and TRBJ1-2): EAGVVQSPRYKIIEKKQPVAFWCNPISGHNTLYWYLQNLGQGPELLIRYENEEAVDDSQLPKDRFSAERLKGVDSTLKIQPAELGDSAVYLCASSLGEDGGPNYGYTFGSGTRLTVV.

V is TRBV9 and J is TRBJ1-4, with TRBD1 identical over 9 bases. The V gene end was trimmed by 4 bases and the J gene end by 7 bases; junction bases not matched to a gene: 8. The CDR3 is 15 amino acids. Germline V CDR1 and CDR2: SGDLS, YYNGEE. The CDR3 here is CASSPSGTGSEKLFF. CDR3 sequence (DNA): TGTGCCAGCAGCCCCTCCGGGACAGGGAGTGAAAAACTGTTTTTT.

The chain links TRBV30 to TRBJ1-2; D might be TRBD1 (6 bases). CDR1 is GTSNPN and CDR2 is SVGIG in the germline V gene (reference sequence). V lost 3 bases to trimming and J lost 0 bases, with 17 bases between them. This CDR3 has 16 amino acids. In DNA form, the CDR3 reads TGTGCCTGGAGACGACAGTCGGGGGCAGCTAACTATGGCTACACCTTC. Protein sequence: CAWRRQSGAANYGYTF.

The V gene is TRBV1, the J gene TRBJ1-5; TRBD1 reflects the table's D call only, with no check against the DNA. TRBV1 is classified as a pseudogene. This CDR3 region has 18 residues. CDR3 amino acids: CTSRLWDRGPWGNQPQHF. The CDR3 bases are TGCACCAGCAGACTCTGGGACAGGGGGCCGTGGGGCAATCAGCCCCAGCATTTT.